The rows below give T cell receptor beta chains drawn from one sample of a study of T cell responses to AZD1222 COVID-19 vaccine. The repertoire was sequenced with immunoSEQ multiplex PCR; TCRdb's copy has only in-frame clones and lacks some. The sample yields some 140,000 clones, around 90% seen once. Sequenced here: peripheral blood, sampled on day 0 of AZD1222 vaccination. Source of these receptors: an adult in good health. Each CDR3 is given with its conserved first and last residue. D genes are given only for firm matches. Expanded clones are given a class, and other clones once, few, many or no size at all.

j_call | v_call | clone_size | d_call | cdr3_aa | cdr3_nt
TRBJ1-1 | TRBV9 | - | - | CASSVESSMNTEAFF | TGTGCCAGCAGCGTAGAATCCTCTATGAACACTGAAGCTTTCTTT
TRBJ2-1 | TRBV20-1 | - | - | CSASGGDNEQFF | TGCAGTGCTAGTGGGGGTGACAATGAGCAGTTCTTC
TRBJ1-1 | TRBV30 | - | TRBD1 | CAWGQGFQGEAFF | TGTGCCTGGGGACAGGGGTTCCAGGGAGAAGCTTTCTTT
TRBJ2-4 | TRBV19 | - | TRBD1 | CASSTQGAAKNIQYF | TGTGCCAGTAGTACCCAGGGGGCGGCCAAAAACATTCAGTACTTC
TRBJ2-2 | TRBV19 | - | TRBD2 | CATKYMGGEAGELFF | TGTGCCACCAAATATATGGGAGGGGAGGCCGGGGAGCTGTTTTTT
TRBJ1-4 | TRBV25-1 | - | TRBD1 | CASSERRQGVNEKLFF | TGTGCCAGCAGTGAAAGGCGTCAGGGGGTAAATGAAAAACTGTTTTTT
TRBJ2-5 | TRBV4-1 | - | - | CASSQVTRWEETQYF | TGCGCCAGCAGCCAAGTGACTAGATGGGAGGAGACCCAGTACTTC
TRBJ1-2 | TRBV4-1 | - | TRBD1 | CASSPPGQRGYTF | TGCGCCAGCAGCCCACCGGGACAGCGTGGCTACACCTTC
TRBJ2-7 | TRBV14 | - | TRBD2 | CASSVTSGRTHEQYF | TGTGCCAGCAGCGTTACTAGCGGGAGAACCCACGAGCAGTACTTC
TRBJ2-4 | TRBV3-1/TRBV3-2 | - | - | CASTHYPRGPKNIQYF | TGTGCCAGCACCCACTACCCCCGCGGACCAAAAAACATTCAGTACTTC
TRBJ2-1 | TRBV7-3 | - | - | CASSLAGSYYNEQFF | TGTGCCAGCAGCTTGGCAGGGTCGTATTACAATGAGCAGTTCTTC
TRBJ1-1 | TRBV6-1 | - | - | CASSEKNTEAFF | TGTGCCAGCAGTGAAAAGAACACTGAAGCTTTCTTT
TRBJ2-7 | TRBV20-1 | - | TRBD2 | CSASRISGRTGEQYF | TGCAGTGCTAGTCGCATTAGCGGGAGAACAGGGGAGCAGTACTTC
TRBJ2-2 | TRBV5-1 | - | - | CASSPRTRTASNTGELFF | TGCGCCAGCAGCCCAAGGACGCGGACCGCATCGAACACCGGGGAGCTGTTTTTT
TRBJ1-3 | TRBV7-2 | - | TRBD1 | CASSLRQGAGNTIYF | TGTGCCAGCAGCCTTAGACAGGGGGCTGGAAACACCATATATTTT
TRBJ1-6 | TRBV7-2 | few | - | CATGLRNGSPLHF | TGTGCCACAGGCTTAAGGAACGGATCACCCCTCCACTTT
TRBJ2-7 | TRBV7-9 | - | TRBD1 | CASSSRDRVHEQYF | TGTGCCAGCAGCTCCCGGGACAGGGTCCACGAGCAGTACTTC
TRBJ2-1 | TRBV13 | - | - | CASSGDPRGHNEQFF | TGTGCCAGCAGCGGGGACCCCCGAGGTCACAATGAGCAGTTCTTC
TRBJ2-7 | TRBV2 | - | - | CASSESGPDEVSYEQYF | TGTGCCAGCAGTGAATCAGGTCCCGACGAGGTGTCCTACGAGCAGTACTTC
TRBJ2-2 | TRBV18 | - | TRBD2 | CASPPLMSGRASDPHRYNTGELFF | TGTGCCAGCCCCCCCCTCATGAGCGGGAGGGCCAGCGATCCCCACCGATATAACACCGGGGAGCTGTTTTTT
TRBJ1-2 | TRBV28 | - | - | CASSPLGMGGYTF | TGTGCCAGCAGTCCCTTAGGAATGGGCGGCTACACCTTC
TRBJ1-1 | TRBV30 | - | TRBD1 | CAWSQKEGAGARGTEAFF | TGTGCCTGGAGCCAGAAAGAGGGGGCAGGGGCGCGCGGCACTGAAGCTTTCTTT
TRBJ2-7 | TRBV5-6 | - | TRBD1 | CASSSPGQGFYEQYF | TGTGCCAGCAGCTCCCCGGGACAGGGATTCTACGAGCAGTACTTC
TRBJ1-1 | TRBV7-9 | once | TRBD1 | CASSLALGTGGKNTEAFF | TGTGCCAGCAGCTTAGCGCTCGGGACAGGGGGTAAGAACACTGAAGCTTTCTTT
TRBJ1-1 | TRBV6-2/TRBV6-3 | - | - | CASSTGQRKNTEAFF | TGTGCCAGCAGTACGGGACAAAGGAAGAACACTGAAGCTTTCTTT
TRBJ2-7 | TRBV6-5 | - | - | CASKHRFFNEQYF | TGTGCCAGCAAACACAGATTTTTCAACGAGCAGTACTTC
TRBJ2-4 | TRBV25-1 | - | - | CASSAGDLLAKNIQYF | TGTGCCAGCAGTGCGGGGGATCTCTTAGCCAAAAACATTCAGTACTTC
TRBJ2-6 | TRBV27 | - | - | CASSFSGANVLTF | TGTGCCAGCAGTTTCTCTGGGGCCAACGTCCTGACTTTC
TRBJ2-2 | TRBV19 | - | TRBD1 | CASNPKGTGASTGELFF | TGTGCCAGTAACCCTAAAGGGACAGGGGCGTCCACCGGGGAGCTGTTTTTT
TRBJ2-2 | TRBV4-3 | - | - | CASSQDMQSNTGELFF | TGCGCCAGCAGCCAAGACATGCAGTCGAACACCGGGGAGCTGTTTTTT
TRBJ1-1 | TRBV9 | - | - | CASSRHVGANTEAFF | TGTGCCAGCAGCCGCCACGTTGGGGCAAACACTGAAGCTTTCTTT
TRBJ2-7 | TRBV4-1 | once | TRBD2 | CASSQGREARYEQYF | TGCGCCAGCAGCCAAGGGCGGGAGGCTCGATACGAGCAGTACTTC
TRBJ2-1 | TRBV4-3 | - | - | CASSQEWERYNEQFF | TGCGCCAGCAGCCAAGAATGGGAGAGGTACAATGAGCAGTTCTTC
TRBJ2-7 | TRBV6-5 | - | - | CASSYPPRDCNEQYF | TGTGCCAGCAGCTACCCCCCCAGGGACTGTAACGAGCAGTACTTC
TRBJ1-2 | TRBV6-4 | - | - | CASSRSEGKSGYTF | TGTGCCAGCAGCCGATCGGAGGGCAAGTCTGGCTACACCTTC
TRBJ2-7 | TRBV4-1 | - | TRBD2 | CASSQDQGREGSYEQYF | TGCGCCAGCAGCCAAGATCAAGGGAGGGAAGGGTCCTACGAGCAGTACTTC
TRBJ1-5 | TRBV24-1 | - | - | CATSDSDAWGQPQHF | TGTGCCACCAGTGATTCCGATGCGTGGGGACAGCCCCAGCATTTT
TRBJ2-7 | TRBV27 | - | - | CASSFLGAYEQYF | TGTGCCAGCAGTTTTCTCGGGGCCTACGAGCAGTACTTC
TRBJ2-5 | TRBV7-2 | - | TRBD1 | CASSLRQGISQETQYF | TGTGCCAGCAGCTTACGACAGGGGATATCACAAGAGACCCAGTACTTC
TRBJ1-2 | TRBV2 | - | - | CASSEDRARGYTF | TGTGCCAGCAGTGAAGACAGGGCCCGTGGCTACACCTTC